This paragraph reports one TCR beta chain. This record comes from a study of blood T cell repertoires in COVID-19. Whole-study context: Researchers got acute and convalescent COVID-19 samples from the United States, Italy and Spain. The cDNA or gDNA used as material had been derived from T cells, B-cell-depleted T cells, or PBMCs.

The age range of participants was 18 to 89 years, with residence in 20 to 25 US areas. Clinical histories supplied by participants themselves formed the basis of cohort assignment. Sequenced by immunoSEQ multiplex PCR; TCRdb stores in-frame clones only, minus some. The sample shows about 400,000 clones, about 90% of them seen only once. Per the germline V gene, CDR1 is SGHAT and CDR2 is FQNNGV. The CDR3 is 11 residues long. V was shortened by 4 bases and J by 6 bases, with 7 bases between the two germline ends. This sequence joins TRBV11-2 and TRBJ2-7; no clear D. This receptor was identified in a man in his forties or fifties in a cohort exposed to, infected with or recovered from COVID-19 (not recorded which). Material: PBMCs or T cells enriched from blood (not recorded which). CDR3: CASSSYSEQYF. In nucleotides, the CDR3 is TGTGCCAGCAGCTCTTACAGCGAGCAGTACTTC. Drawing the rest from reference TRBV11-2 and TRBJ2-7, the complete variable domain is EAGVAQSPRYKIIEKRQSVAFWCNPISGHATLYWYQQILGQGPKLLIQFQNNGVVDDSQLPKDRFSAERLKGVDSTLKIQPAKLEDSAVYLCASSSYSEQYFGPGTRLTVT.